These 24 T cell receptor beta chains share one sample of origin, sequenced in a study of blood T cell repertoires in COVID-19. Profiling relied on immunoSEQ multiplex PCR, and the TCRdb table lists in-frame clones only, not all of them. Among 250,000 to 300,000 clones listed, roughly 85% were seen once. The material sequenced was peripheral blood. Source of these receptors: a man aged 50 to 60 with active or convalescent COVID-19.

This chain joins TRBV3-1 (or the pseudogene TRBV3-2) and TRBJ1-1; tentatively, D is TRBD1 (5 bases). Germline CDR1 is LGHDT and CDR2 is YNNKEL (reference sequence). The germline V and J ends were trimmed by 3 bases and 10 bases, with 12 bases remaining between them. The CDR3 runs 12 residues. The CDR3 reads CASSHQGMTAFF. CDR3 DNA sequence: TGTGCCAGCAGCCACCAGGGTATGACAGCTTTCTTT.

The genes are TRBV2 and TRBJ1-5; 8 positions match TRBD1. CDR1 and CDR2 (germline): SNHLY, FYNNEI. This CDR3 is 17 amino acids long. Trimming at V came to 5 bases and at J to 4 bases, leaving 13 bases not matched to a gene. The CDR3, as DNA: TGTGCCAGCAGTCACAACCTCGGACAGGGTCTGAATCAGCCCCAGCATTTT. Translating it yields CASSHNLGQGLNQPQHF.

The chain has TRBV11-2 and TRBJ1-6, with D maybe TRBD1 (6 bases). The CDR3 is made up of 16 amino acids. Germline V gene data show CDR1 as SGHAT and CDR2 as FQNNGV. The V gene lost 5 bases and the J gene lost 6 bases, with 17 bases spanning the gap. The CDR3 DNA reads as TGTGCCAGCAGCCAGATCGGACAGAGTTCTAATTCACCCCTCCACTTT. This translates into CASSQIGQSSNSPLHF.

The genes are TRBV7-8 and TRBJ2-2, with 9 bases lining up with TRBD1. The CDR3 length is 18 residues. Germline assignment: CDR1 SGHVS and CDR2 FQNEAQ. The V gene end was trimmed by 5 bases and the J gene end by 1 base; junction bases not matched to a gene: 11. The CDR3 coding sequence is TGTGCCAGCAGCCAGTACATTCACAGGGGGCGGAACACCGGGGAGCTGTTTTTT. Encoded protein: CASSQYIHRGRNTGELFF. The full variable domain, in which reference TRBV7-8 and TRBJ2-2 provide the parts outside the CDR3, is GAGVSQSPRYKVAKRGQDVALRCDPISGHVSLFWYQQALGQGPEFLTYFQNEAQLDKSGLPSDRFFAERPEGSVSTLKIQRTQQEDSAVYLCASSQYIHRGRNTGELFFGEGSRLTVL.

This clone was counted only a few times. The chain has TRBV3-1 (or the pseudogene TRBV3-2) and TRBJ1-5, with D possibly matching TRBD1 (5 bases). Trimming took off 2 bases at V and 7 bases at J, with 9 bases between the two ends. The germline V gene encodes CDR1 LGHDT and CDR2 YNNKEL (reference sequence). The CDR3 runs to 13 residues. CDR3 nucleotide sequence: TGTGCCAGCAGCCAACAGGGTGGGCAGCCCCAGCATTTT. It specifies CASSQQGGQPQHF.

This chain joins TRBV9 and TRBJ2-1; 9 nucleotides line up with TRBD2. The CDR3 covers 15 residues. J was trimmed by 4 bases and V by 4 bases; bases with no gene match: 6. Germline-derived CDR1 and CDR2 are SGDLS and YYNGEE. This chain's CDR3 is CASSPGLAQYNEQFF. As DNA, the CDR3 is TGTGCCAGCAGCCCCGGACTAGCGCAGTACAATGAGCAGTTCTTC. Based on the CDR3 plus reference TRBV9 and TRBJ2-1, the full variable domain is DSGVTQTPKHLITATGQRVTLRCSPRSGDLSVYWYQQSLDQGLQFLIQYYNGEERAKGNILERFSAQQFPDLHSELNLSSLELGDSALYFCASSPGLAQYNEQFFGPGTRLTVL.

The rearrangement uses TRBV7-9 and TRBJ2-1; 8 bases are a match to TRBD2. CDR3 length: 15 amino acids. Germline values: CDR1 SEHNR, CDR2 FQNEAQ (reference sequence). Losses at the gene ends were 5 bases for V and 7 bases for J; bases not matched to a gene: 10. CDR3 sequence (DNA): TGTGCCAGCAGCCCAGCCGGGACTAGTGTGAATGAGCAGTTCTTC. Its translation: CASSPAGTSVNEQFF.

This clone showed up many times. The chain carries TRBV5-8 and TRBJ1-4; maybe TRBD1 (6 bases). Per the germline V gene, CDR1 is SGHTS and CDR2 is YDEGEE. The length of the CDR3 is 14 residues. V was trimmed by 1 base and J by 5 bases, leaving 9 bases between them. CDR3 DNA: TGTGCCAGCAGCTTGCACCAGGGGAATGAAAAACTGTTTTTT. Protein product: CASSLHQGNEKLFF.

The V and J genes are TRBV3-1 (or the pseudogene TRBV3-2) and TRBJ1-1; 7 bases are shared with TRBD1. Trimming at V came to 5 bases and at J to 6 bases, leaving 9 bases not matched to a gene. The germline gives CDR1 LGHDT, CDR2 YNNKEL (reference sequence). This CDR3 has 14 amino acids. The CDR3, as DNA: TGTGCCAGCAGCGTCGACAGGGCCGAGGCTGAAGCTTTCTTT. This codes for CASSVDRAEAEAFF.

The CDR3 DNA reads as TGTGCCAGCAGTAGACAGCAGAACACTGAAGCTTTCTTT. Encoded protein: CASSRQQNTEAFF. This chain links TRBV2 with TRBJ1-1, with D possibly TRBD1 on 5 matching bases. The ends were cut back, 5 bases at V and 1 base at J, with 8 bases in the middle. This CDR3 region has 13 residues. In germline, CDR1 is SNHLY, CDR2 FYNNEI.

This chain links TRBV5-1 with TRBJ2-3; D might be TRBD2 (5 bases). The germline V gene has CDR1 SGHRS and CDR2 YFSETQ. CDR3 length equals 14 residues. The ends were cut back, 7 bases at V and 0 bases at J, with 12 bases in the middle. The CDR3 bases are TGCGCCAGCGGCGAGGGAGATAGCACAGATACGCAGTATTTT. Translated, it gives CASGEGDSTDTQYF.

CDR3 region: CASSYMLLSGANVLTF. In DNA, the CDR3 is TGTGCCAGCAGCTACATGCTGCTCTCTGGGGCCAACGTCCTGACTTTC. The chain joins TRBV14 to TRBJ2-6; D is undetermined. CDR3 length: 16 residues. Germline values: CDR1 SGHDN, CDR2 FVKESK. V shed 5 bases and J shed 0 bases, with 11 bases lying between them.

This chain links TRBV20-1 with TRBJ2-5, with D possibly matching TRBD2 (6 bases). Trimming took 6 bases from V and 4 from J, leaving 9 bases between them. The CDR3 sequence is 11 residues long. Germline CDR1 and CDR2: DFQATT and SNEGSKA (reference sequence). The CDR3 sequence is CSADGGETQYF. CDR3 nucleotides: TGCAGTGCGGACGGGGGAGAGACCCAGTACTTC.

This rearrangement joins TRBV28 to TRBJ2-3; maybe TRBD2 (6 bases). Trimming left V 5 bases short and J 9 bases short, with 12 bases between. CDR1 MDHEN and CDR2 SYDVKM come from the germline V gene. The CDR3 length is 12 residues. CDR3 nucleotide sequence: TGTGCCAGCAGTCTGAGGACTACCACGCAGTATTTT. It translates to CASSLRTTTQYF.

The gene calls are TRBV5-6 and TRBJ2-7; D not certain. The CDR3 runs 14 residues. V was shortened by 0 bases and J by 6 bases, with 13 bases between the two germline ends. Germline V CDR1 and CDR2: SGHDT, YYEEEE. The DNA for the CDR3 is TGTGCCAGCAGCTTGGCCAGTACCCCCCTCGAGCAGTACTTC. Protein sequence: CASSLASTPLEQYF. Based on the CDR3 plus reference TRBV5-6 and TRBJ2-7, the full variable domain is DAGVTQSPTHLIKTRGQQVTLRCSPKSGHDTVSWYQQALGQGPQFIFQYYEEEERQRGNFPDRFSGHQFPNYSSELNVNALLLGDSALYLCASSLASTPLEQYFGPGTRLTVT.

CDR3 nucleotides: TGCGCCAGCAGCTTGGGGTCAGGAATGAACACTGAAGCTTTCTTT. Translated, it gives CASSLGSGMNTEAFF. The genes are TRBV5-1 and TRBJ1-1; D remains unclear. Germline-derived CDR1 and CDR2 are SGHRS and YFSETQ. V lost 0 bases and J lost 0, with 9 bases in between. This CDR3 region has 15 residues.

This clone was seen once. This chain uses TRBV25-1 with TRBJ1-2, with a weak D call TRBD1 (5 bases). V gave up 6 bases and J gave up 8 bases, with 25 bases separating them. Germline CDR1 MGHDK, CDR2 SYGVNS. This CDR3 comprises 16 residues. This CDR3 reads CASRGSGGDLVLGYTF. In nucleotides, the CDR3 is TGTGCCAGCAGGGGGAGCGGGGGTGATTTGGTGTTGGGCTACACCTTC.

In the case of this clone: Distinct nucleotide sequences in the sample also encode this CDR3. This rearrangement joins TRBV2 to TRBJ1-1; 7 nucleotides match TRBD1. The trim removed 5 bases at V and 1 base at J, leaving 1 base unmatched. In germline, CDR1 is SNHLY, CDR2 FYNNEI. This CDR3 spans 13 amino acids. In nucleotides, the CDR3 is TGTGCCAGCAGTCGGGACAGGAACACTGAAGCTTTCTTT. This gives the protein CASSRDRNTEAFF.

The chain recombines TRBV3-1 (or the pseudogene TRBV3-2) with TRBJ1-2, with D uncertain. Germline-derived CDR1 and CDR2 are LGHDT and YNNKEL (reference sequence). The CDR3 covers 13 residues. The germline V and J ends were trimmed by 8 bases and 0 bases, with 10 bases remaining between them. CDR3 in DNA: TGTGCCAGCGGGAGGGCCTCTAACTATGGCTACACCTTC. Protein: CASGRASNYGYTF.

The chain recombines TRBV12-5 with TRBJ1-3; D is ambiguous. Germline V CDR1 and CDR2: LGHNT, FRNRAP. The CDR3 spans 17 residues. Trimming stripped 1 base from V and 1 base from J, with 14 bases between. The CDR3 nucleotides read TGTGCTAGTGGTTTGGGACGGAGGTTAGGGTCTGGAAACACCATATATTTT. Translated: CASGLGRRLGSGNTIYF.

The chain employs TRBV7-2 and TRBJ2-7; the D gene is possibly TRBD1 (5 bases). Germline V gene data show CDR1 as SGHTA and CDR2 as FQGNSA. Trimming took off 3 bases at V and 2 bases at J, with 11 bases between the two ends. The CDR3 contains 14 residues. The CDR3 sequence is CASSFFLGAYEQYF. The CDR3 region has the DNA TGTGCCAGCAGCTTCTTCTTAGGGGCCTACGAGCAGTACTTC.

J is TRBJ2-5 and V is TRBV10-2, with a tentative D call TRBD2 (6 bases). Germline CDR1 and CDR2: WSHSY and SAAADI. V lost 8 bases to trimming and J lost 5 bases, with 18 bases between them. The CDR3 is 14 amino acids. The CDR3 sequence is CASGVGGSWETQYF. The CDR3 DNA sequence: TGCGCCAGCGGGGTGGGGGGTTCTTGGGAGACCCAGTACTTC.

Written as DNA, the CDR3 is TGTGCCAGCAGTCCCCCCGACAGTTATGGCTACACCTTC. Amino acid sequence: CASSPPDSYGYTF. The J gene is TRBJ1-2, the V gene TRBV27, with D possibly matching TRBD1 (5 bases). V lost 5 bases to trimming and J lost 5 bases, with 12 bases between them. Germline loops: CDR1 MNHEY, CDR2 SMNVEV (reference sequence). This CDR3 is 13 amino acids long.

The chain employs TRBV28 and TRBJ2-3; no clear D gene. The ends were cut back, 5 bases at V and 15 bases at J, with 12 bases in the middle. CDR1 is MDHEN, CDR2 SYDVKM, per germline. This CDR3 region has 10 residues. CDR3 DNA sequence: TGTGCCAGCAGTGGCTACCAGACATATTTT. Protein: CASSGYQTYF.